A selection of T cell receptor beta chains follows, all from one sample in a study of CXCR3-negative and CXCR3-positive naive CD8 T cells. TCRdb reprocessed the 5' RACE reads; each CDR3 protein has one entry and no DNA is given. The listing contains about 120,000 distinct CDR3 sequences. Sample: naive CXCR3- CD8+ T cells from blood. These receptors originate from a human donor in good health. Some clones in this sample may be carry-over from other donors' samples. The CDR3 runs from the conserved cysteine through the conserved F or W.

J gene: TRBJ2-7
V gene: TRBV4-2
CDR3 protein: CASSQEGVGEQYF

J gene: TRBJ2-1
V gene: TRBV12-5
CDR3 protein: CASGFESSNNEQFF

J gene: TRBJ2-3
V gene: TRBV5-6
CDR3 protein: CASSPGRGYTDTQYF

J gene: TRBJ2-7
V gene: TRBV23-1
CDR3 protein: CASTPGQPPYEQYF

J gene: TRBJ2-1
V gene: TRBV10-3
CDR3 protein: CAIRMETSGRANEQFF

J gene: TRBJ1-1
V gene: TRBV14
CDR3 protein: CASSQGTGENTEAFF

J gene: TRBJ1-2
V gene: TRBV29-1
CDR3 protein: CSVEGGSGYTF

J gene: TRBJ2-7
V gene: TRBV7-2
CDR3 protein: CASSSGHSPYEQYF

J gene: TRBJ1-1
V gene: TRBV9
CDR3 protein: CASSVVPNRPGGTEAFF

J gene: TRBJ1-2
V gene: TRBV20-1
CDR3 protein: CSARDSGTAIYGYTF

J gene: TRBJ2-4
V gene: TRBV5-6
CDR3 protein: CASSLWALIGGLAKNIQYF

J gene: TRBJ2-2
V gene: TRBV6-2/TRBV6-3
CDR3 protein: CATNRWGSTINTGELFF

J gene: TRBJ2-1
V gene: TRBV20-1
CDR3 protein: CSERLAGDNEQFF

J gene: TRBJ1-1
V gene: TRBV28
CDR3 protein: CASSQTGTPVTEAFF

J gene: TRBJ2-1
V gene: TRBV9
CDR3 protein: CASSAILAGDLNEQFF

J gene: TRBJ2-1
V gene: TRBV5-6
CDR3 protein: CASSLAWNEQFF

J gene: TRBJ2-1
V gene: TRBV29-1
CDR3 protein: CSVENGDYNEQFF